The 22 T cell receptor beta chains below all came from one sample that was sequenced in a study of blood T cells in healthy people across ages. Through a sample-barcoded 5' primer and a J-beta primer mix, a second PCR was run for roughly 7 to 12 cycles. TCRdb analysed the 5' RACE reads with MiXCR anew, one entry per CDR3 protein. The top ten clones hold around 18% of a sample with hundreds of thousands of distinct CDR3 sequences, around two fifths of them seen once. Material for sequencing was blood. The origin of the receptors is a man aged 55 to 70 in good health.

The gene calls are TRBV7-6 and TRBJ1-4; no definite D call. CDR3 length: 14 amino acids. Trimming cost V 4 bases and J 8 bases, with 14 bases left between them. Germline V CDR1 and CDR2: SGHVS, FNYEAQ. CDR3 sequence: CASSSLGSQEKLFF. Written as DNA, the CDR3 is TGTGCCAGCAGCTCCCTCGGGTCTCAGGAAAAACTGTTTTTT.

The chain joins TRBV20-1 to TRBJ2-5; D possibly corresponds to TRBD1 (5 bases). The V end lost 0 bases, the J end lost 5 bases, and 13 bases lay between the germline ends. Germline V gene sequence: CDR1 DFQATT, CDR2 SNEGSKA (reference sequence). The CDR3 extends over 14 amino acids. The CDR3 coding sequence is TGCAGTGCTAGAGATGGGTCAGGGTTGGAGACCCAGTACTTC. Amino acid sequence: CSARDGSGLETQYF.

Comments on this clonotype: The junction departs from the called germline gene at one end, perhaps through a read error. The rearrangement links TRBV25-1 to TRBJ1-2, with D hard to call. This CDR3 is 14 amino acids long. Germline assignment: CDR1 MGHDK and CDR2 SYGVNS. CDR3 region: CASSEFGPNYSYTF. CDR3 DNA: TGTGCCAGCAGTGAATTTGGACCTAACTATAGCTACACCTTC.

This clonotype was found once. The CDR3 reads CSVERQKSAQYF. The CDR3 coding sequence is TGCAGCGTTGAAAGACAGAAATCGGCCCAGTACTTC. The V call is TRBV29-1, the J call TRBJ2-5; D may be TRBD1 (5 bases). CDR1 SQVTM and CDR2 ANQGSEA come from the germline V gene. The CDR3 runs 12 residues. Trimming shortened V by 2 bases and J by 9 bases, and 13 bases separated the two germline ends.

This clonotype was detected only once. This rearrangement joins TRBV30 to TRBJ2-7; D might be TRBD2 (6 bases). The CDR3 extends over 14 amino acids. V lost 1 base to trimming and J lost 4 bases, with 14 bases between them. Germline V gene data show CDR1 as GTSNPN and CDR2 as SVGIG (reference sequence). The CDR3 sequence: CAWSATAGFYEQYF. DNA of the CDR3: TGTGCCTGGAGTGCCACCGCGGGGTTTTACGAGCAGTACTTC.

There are a few counts of this clonotype. The rearrangement joins TRBV7-3 to TRBJ1-2; possible D gene TRBD1, 6 bases. The CDR3 is 15 amino acids. V was shortened by 5 bases and J by 2 bases, with 15 bases between the two germline ends. Germline V gives CDR1 SGHTA, CDR2 FQGTGA. The CDR3 DNA sequence: TGTGCCAGCAGCAAAGCCGGGACACTGAACTATGGCTACACCTTC. Its protein product is CASSKAGTLNYGYTF.

A single count supports this clonotype. The chain employs TRBV7-2 and TRBJ2-2; D remains unclear. CDR3 length equals 14 residues. Germline V gene lookup returns CDR1 SGHTA and CDR2 FQGNSA. V lost 6 bases and J lost 0, with 8 bases in between. The CDR3 DNA follows: TGTGCCAGCAGGACATACGCGAACACCGGGGAGCTGTTTTTT. Translated, it gives CASRTYANTGELFF.

Points on this clonotype: The junction departs from the called germline gene at one end, perhaps through a read error. This chain connects TRBV14 to TRBJ2-1; 12 bases match TRBD1. This CDR3 contains 15 residues. Germline V gene sequence: CDR1 SGHDN, CDR2 FVKESK. The chain's CDR3 is CAGSSPGQGAYEQFF. The CDR3 nucleotides are TGTGCCGGCAGCTCACCGGGACAGGGGGCATATGAGCAGTTCTTC.

V and J are TRBV5-1 and TRBJ2-5; perhaps D is TRBD1 or TRBD2 (5 bases each). Trimming stripped 4 bases from V and 5 bases from J, with 21 bases between. This CDR3 is 16 amino acids long. CDR1 is SGHRS and CDR2 is YFSETQ in the germline V gene. The CDR3 DNA reads as TGCGCCAGCAGCCCCTGGGGTAGGGGAGCTCAGGAGACCCAGTACTTC. As protein: CASSPWGRGAQETQYF.

Details on this clonotype: This may arise from a read error, as a much more abundant clone is one base away. V gene TRBV7-2 combines with J gene TRBJ2-7, with 7 bases lining up with TRBD2. CDR1 is SGHTA and CDR2 is FQGNSA in the germline V gene. CDR3 length: 13 amino acids. V dropped 6 bases and J dropped 10; count of bases not matched to a gene: 12. This CDR3 is CASSVREGRGQYF. The CDR3 DNA is TGTGCCAGCAGTGTAAGGGAGGGGAGGGGCCAGTACTTC.

The chain has TRBV6-5 and TRBJ1-5; perhaps TRBD1 as D (5 bases). V gave up 6 bases and J gave up 9 bases, with 21 bases separating them. The germline gives CDR1 MNHEY, CDR2 SVGAGI. This CDR3 contains 15 residues. CDR3: CASRIRDGRDWPQHF. In DNA form, the CDR3 reads TGTGCCAGCAGAATCCGGGACGGCCGGGATTGGCCCCAGCATTTT.

The gene calls are TRBV20-1 and TRBJ2-5, with D perhaps matching TRBD1 or TRBD2 (5 bases each). Between the trimmed V and J ends, which lost 5 bases and 4 bases, there was a span of 14 bases. The V gene's germline CDR1 is DFQATT and CDR2 SNEGSKA (reference sequence). The CDR3 runs 13 residues. The CDR3 loop is CSAQGDRGETQYF. As DNA, the CDR3 is TGCAGTGCTCAAGGGGACCGAGGAGAGACCCAGTACTTC.

In this sample, this clonotype turned up a few times. The chain employs TRBV29-1 and TRBJ1-2; D is uncertain. Between the trimmed V and J ends, which lost 6 bases and 1 base, there was a span of 12 bases. CDR1 and CDR2 (germline): SQVTM, ANQGSEA. The CDR3 loop spans 13 amino acids. CDR3 amino acids: CSVGDGINYGYTF. CDR3 sequence (DNA): TGCAGCGTCGGCGACGGTATTAACTATGGCTACACCTTC.

This chain uses TRBV14 with TRBJ1-1; no clear D. This CDR3 has 12 residues. Germline CDR1 is SGHDN and CDR2 is FVKESK. V was pared by 1 base and J by 7 bases, with 7 bases between. CDR3 sequence: CASSQAGSEAFF. The CDR3 region has the DNA TGTGCCAGCAGCCAAGCCGGAAGTGAAGCTTTCTTT.

The J gene is TRBJ1-1, the V gene TRBV6-2 or TRBV6-3; 8 positions agree with TRBD1. With 5 bases clipped from V and 11 bases from J, the junction kept 10 bases outside the gene matches. The CDR3 loop spans 13 amino acids. Germline V gene lookup returns CDR1 MNHEY and CDR2 SVGEGT. CDR3 sequence reads: CASSEAGGDGAFF. CDR3 nucleotide sequence: TGTGCCAGCAGTGAGGCAGGGGGCGACGGCGCTTTCTTT.

This clonotype was seen a few times. This chain links TRBV20-1 with TRBJ2-1; D may be TRBD2 (6 bases). The germline V gene has CDR1 DFQATT and CDR2 SNEGSKA (reference sequence). Trimming pared 6 bases from V and 2 bases from J, leaving 20 bases between. There are 16 residues in the CDR3. The CDR3 spells CSASQLAALPYNEQFF. The CDR3 DNA reads TGCAGTGCCAGTCAACTAGCAGCCCTCCCCTACAATGAGCAGTTCTTC.

The genes are TRBV25-1 and TRBJ2-1, with 7 nucleotides matching TRBD2. The J segment lost 9 bases and the V segment lost 1 base, leaving 12 bases of the junction unmatched. The CDR3 runs to 16 residues. Per the germline V gene, CDR1 is MGHDK and CDR2 is SYGVNS. This chain's CDR3 is CASSESGGPWNSEQFF. The CDR3 coding sequence is TGTGCCAGCAGTGAATCGGGGGGTCCCTGGAATTCTGAGCAGTTCTTC.

The chain combines TRBV7-9 with TRBJ1-2, with 8 bases matching TRBD1. The CDR3 spans 15 residues. In germline, CDR1 is SEHNR, CDR2 FQNEAQ (reference sequence). V shed 2 bases and J 7 bases; nucleotides not matched to a gene: 9. The CDR3 nucleotides are TGTGCCAGCAGCTTAACGGGGACAGGTTTTTCTGGCTACACCTTC. Protein sequence: CASSLTGTGFSGYTF.

A note on this clonotype: At one end the junction does not follow the germline gene, possibly because of a read error. The chain carries TRBV6-1 and TRBJ2-5; D is ambiguous. The CDR3 has 12 residues. From germline, CDR1 is MNHNS and CDR2 SASEGT. CDR3: CASNESRRTQYF. As DNA, the CDR3 is TGTGCCAGCAATGAAAGTCGGAGGACCCAGTACTTC.

The chain uses TRBV20-1 and TRBJ2-7; no reliable D call. V lost 1 base and J 1 base, leaving 8 bases between the germline ends. The CDR3 is 13 amino acids. The germline CDR1 and CDR2 sequences are DFQATT and SNEGSKA (reference sequence). In DNA, the CDR3 is TGCAGTGCTAGAGGCCGCCAGTCCTACGAGCAGTACTTC. The encoded protein is CSARGRQSYEQYF.

The sample holds a few counts of this clonotype. CDR3 nucleotides: TGTGCCACCTTCACAGCTAACTATGGCTACACCTTC. This gives the protein CATFTANYGYTF. The gene calls are TRBV2 and TRBJ1-2; D is undetermined. Trimming shortened V by 10 bases and J by 0 bases, and 9 bases separated the two germline ends. The germline CDR1 and CDR2 sequences are SNHLY and FYNNEI. The CDR3 sequence is 12 residues long.

This clonotype was picked up a small number of times. V and J are TRBV18 and TRBJ2-7, with D possibly being TRBD1 or TRBD2 (7 bases each). The CDR3 length is 14 residues. The V and J ends lost 2 bases and 2 bases respectively, with 10 bases between them. Germline CDR1 KGHSH, CDR2 LQKENI. The CDR3 spells CASSPSGTAYEQYF. In DNA form, the CDR3 reads TGTGCCAGCTCACCAAGCGGGACAGCCTACGAGCAGTACTTC.